These 17 T cell receptor beta chains were all obtained from the same sample, sequenced in a study of T-cell reconstitution after alpha-beta-depleted transplantation in children. Unique molecular identifiers featured in how the TCRbeta library was prepared. MiXCR, run by TCRdb on the PCR reads, gives a single entry per CDR3 protein. The sample lists roughly 500,000 distinct CDR3 sequences, around 13% seen once, with more than 5.5% in the top ten. Sequencing used PBMCs from the stem cell graft donor, obtained from the stem cell graft. The receptors here all came from a human donor who donated a stem cell graft to a child with combined immunodeficiency.

The J gene is TRBJ2-3, the V gene TRBV6-2 or TRBV6-3, with TRBD1 matching over 8 bases. V was clipped by 4 bases and J by 2 bases; unmatched bases: 2. The germline gives CDR1 MNHEY, CDR2 SVGEGT. The CDR3 totals 14 residues. CDR3 bases: TGTGCCAGCAGTTGGGACAGGCTCACAGATACGCAGTATTTT. Amino acid sequence: CASSWDRLTDTQYF.

The chain uses TRBV5-5 and TRBJ2-2; TRBD1 matches 10 bases. With 4 bases clipped from V and 6 bases from J, the junction kept 9 bases outside the gene matches. CDR1 and CDR2 (germline): SGHKS, YYEKEE (reference sequence). This CDR3 has 16 residues. The CDR3 nucleotides read TGTGCCAGCAGCGGCCCGGGACAGGGGACCTCCGGGGAGCTGTTTTTT. Amino acid sequence: CASSGPGQGTSGELFF.

As concerns this clonotype: Being one base from a much bigger clone, this may be a read error. Likely a read error: the CDR3 ends without its conserved phenylalanine or tryptophan. This chain uses TRBV12-3 or TRBV12-4 with TRBJ2-7, with D maybe TRBD1 (6 bases). V lost 5 bases and J lost 2, with 7 bases in between. There are 12 residues in the CDR3. The CDR3 coding sequence is TGTGCCAGCAGTCGGACAGCCTACGAGCAGTACTCC. Encoded protein: CASSRTAYEQYS.

This clonotype has more than one count but fewer than ten. The genes are TRBV2 and TRBJ2-4; 8 nucleotides line up with TRBD1. The V gene end was trimmed by 6 bases and the J gene end by 6 bases; junction bases not matched to a gene: 4. Per germline, CDR1 SNHLY and CDR2 FYNNEI. The CDR3 is 13 residues long. The CDR3 nucleotides read TGTGCCAGCAGGGAGGACAGGGTAAACATTCAGTACTTC. This translates into CASREDRVNIQYF.

This clonotype was observed a handful of times. This chain connects TRBV18 to TRBJ2-1; TRBD2 aligns across 10 bases. The CDR3 totals 15 residues. The trim removed 6 bases at V and 7 bases at J, leaving 9 bases unmatched. CDR1 is KGHSH and CDR2 is LQKENI in the germline V gene. CDR3 bases: TGTGCCAGCTCGGGAGGAGCGGGAGGGCTGAATGAGCAGTTCTTC. Its translation is CASSGGAGGLNEQFF.

This clonotype was recorded at least ten times. The rearrangement links TRBV27 to TRBJ2-2; perhaps TRBD1 as D (5 bases). The CDR3 extends over 17 amino acids. The V gene lost 1 base and the J gene lost 5 bases, with 17 bases spanning the gap. The germline gives CDR1 MNHEY, CDR2 SMNVEV (reference sequence). CDR3 in amino acids: CASSLFHPGSGTGELFF. CDR3 in DNA: TGTGCCAGCAGTTTATTCCATCCAGGGTCGGGTACCGGGGAGCTGTTTTTT.

In the case of this clonotype: A read error is possible here, since a much larger clone lies one base away. This is likely a read error, given that the CDR3 carries no conserved phenylalanine or tryptophan at its end. This sequence joins TRBV12-3 or TRBV12-4 and TRBJ2-1; D is unclear. CDR3 length equals 16 residues. The V end was cut by 6 bases, the J end by 5 bases, with 20 bases between. The CDR3 is CASSPKNAALHNEQFV. In nucleotides, the CDR3 is TGTGCCAGCAGCCCCAAGAATGCGGCACTTCACAATGAGCAGTTCGTC.

This clonotype has just a few counts. Because it lacks the conserved phenylalanine or tryptophan at the end, this CDR3 is likely a read error. This chain uses TRBV12-3 or TRBV12-4 with TRBJ2-2; TRBD1 might be the D (5 bases). Trimming removed 0 bases at V and 8 bases at J, with 10 bases between. The CDR3 is 14 amino acids. CDR3 loop: CASSLAGRAGELFC. CDR3 in DNA: TGTGCCAGCAGTTTAGCGGGCAGGGCTGGGGAGCTGTTTTGT.

This clonotype was seen many times. The rearrangement joins TRBV19 to TRBJ2-1; a possible D gene is TRBD2 (6 bases). The CDR3 contains 15 residues. V was cut by 7 bases and J by 8 bases, with 21 bases left in between. Germline CDR1 LNHDA, CDR2 SQIVND (reference sequence). The CDR3 loop reads CASKVSGGGIDEQFF. The CDR3 DNA sequence: TGTGCCAGTAAAGTATCCGGAGGCGGGATCGATGAGCAGTTCTTC.

This clonotype was detected ten times or more. The rearrangement links TRBV5-1 to TRBJ2-3; 8 bases line up with TRBD1. V lost 0 bases and J lost 6; bases outside the gene matches: 9. The CDR3 has 16 amino acids. Germline values: CDR1 SGHRS, CDR2 YFSETQ. The CDR3 loop reads CASSLVTQGAEDTQYF. The CDR3 DNA follows: TGCGCCAGCAGCTTGGTTACCCAGGGGGCAGAGGATACGCAGTATTTT.

The chain couples TRBV9 to TRBJ2-7; possible D gene TRBD1, 6 bases. The V end was cut by 2 bases, the J end by 6 bases, with 15 bases between. The CDR3 has 14 residues. The V gene's germline CDR1 is SGDLS and CDR2 YYNGEE. The CDR3 region is CASSVQGTLGEQYF. CDR3 in DNA: TGTGCCAGCAGCGTGCAGGGGACATTGGGCGAGCAGTACTTC.

This clonotype was seen only a few times. The V call is TRBV18, the J call TRBJ2-1, with unresolved D. CDR1 is KGHSH, CDR2 LQKENI, per germline. With 6 bases removed from V and 8 bases from J, the gap between germline ends came to 11 bases. The CDR3 is made up of 12 amino acids. CDR3 sequence: CASSQPRHEQFF. CDR3 in DNA: TGTGCCAGCTCCCAGCCTCGGCATGAGCAGTTCTTC.

This clonotype was detected a few times. The V and J genes are TRBV29-1 and TRBJ1-2; possible D gene TRBD1, 5 bases. The CDR3 is 17 residues long. Trimming took off 2 bases at V and 0 bases at J, with 19 bases between the two ends. CDR1 and CDR2 from the germline V gene are SQVTM and ANQGSEA. CDR3 in DNA: TGCAGCGTTGAAAGGGGTGCGGAGGACCCAGCTAACTATGGCTACACCTTC. This encodes CSVERGAEDPANYGYTF. The full variable domain, in which reference TRBV29-1 and TRBJ1-2 provide the parts outside the CDR3, is SAVISQKPSRDICQRGTSLTIQCQVDSQVTMMFWYRQQPGQSLTLIATANQGSEATYESGFVIDKFPISRPNLTFSTLTVSNMSPEDSSIYLCSVERGAEDPANYGYTFGSGTRLTVV.

This clonotype was found many times. The V and J genes are TRBV6-5 and TRBJ1-2; possible D gene TRBD1, 6 bases. Germline V CDR1 and CDR2: MNHEY, SVGAGI. V lost 4 bases and J lost 7, with 19 bases in between. This CDR3 has 15 residues. CDR3 protein: CASSSYRAGSGGYTF. The CDR3 DNA reads TGTGCCAGCAGTTCTTACAGGGCGGGGTCCGGTGGCTACACCTTC.

This chain connects TRBV3-1 to TRBJ2-5; D tentatively reads TRBD1 or TRBD2 (6 bases each). There are 15 residues in the CDR3. CDR1 LGHDT and CDR2 YNNKEL come from the germline V gene (reference sequence). The germline V and J ends were trimmed by 1 base and 3 bases, with 12 bases remaining between them. The CDR3 region has the DNA TGTGCCAGCAGCCAAGGATCGGGGGCCAAAGAGACCCAGTACTTC. It translates to CASSQGSGAKETQYF.

This clonotype was seen ten or more times. This sequence joins TRBV9 and TRBJ2-5; D remains ambiguous. V dropped 3 bases and J dropped 2 bases, with 14 bases sitting between them. The CDR3 contains 15 residues. CDR1 SGDLS and CDR2 YYNGEE come from the germline V gene. The CDR3 DNA follows: TGTGCCAGCAGCGAGAGGTCATACAAACAAGAGACCCAGTACTTC. Encoded protein: CASSERSYKQETQYF. The whole variable domain, remainder taken from reference TRBV9 and TRBJ2-5, is DSGVTQTPKHLITATGQRVTLRCSPRSGDLSVYWYQQSLDQGLQFLIQYYNGEERAKGNILERFSAQQFPDLHSELNLSSLELGDSALYFCASSERSYKQETQYFGPGTRLLVL.

This clonotype came up many times. This chain uses TRBV4-3 with TRBJ2-1; tentative D call: TRBD2 (6 bases). Per germline, CDR1 LGHNA and CDR2 YSLEER. The CDR3 runs 14 residues. The V gene lost 1 base and the J gene lost 4 bases, with 8 bases spanning the gap. CDR3 sequence reads: CASSQGEAYNEQFF. The DNA for the CDR3 is TGCGCCAGCAGCCAAGGGGAGGCTTACAATGAGCAGTTCTTC.